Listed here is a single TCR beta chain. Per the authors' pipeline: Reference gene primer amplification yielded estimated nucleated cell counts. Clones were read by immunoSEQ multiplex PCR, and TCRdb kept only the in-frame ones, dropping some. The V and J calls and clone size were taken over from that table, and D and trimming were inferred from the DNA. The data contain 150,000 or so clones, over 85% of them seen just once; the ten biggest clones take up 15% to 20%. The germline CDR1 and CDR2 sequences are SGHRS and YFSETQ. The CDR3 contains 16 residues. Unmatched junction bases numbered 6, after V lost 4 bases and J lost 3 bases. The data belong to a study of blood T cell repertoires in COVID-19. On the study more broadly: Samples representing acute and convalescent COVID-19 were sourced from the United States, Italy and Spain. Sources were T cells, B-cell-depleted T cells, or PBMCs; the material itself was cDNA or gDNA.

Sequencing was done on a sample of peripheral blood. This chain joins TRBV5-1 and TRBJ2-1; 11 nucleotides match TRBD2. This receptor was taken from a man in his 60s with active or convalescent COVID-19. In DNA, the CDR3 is TGCGCCAGCAGCCAGCCTAGCGGGAGGAACTACAATGAGCAGTTCTTC. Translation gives CASSQPSGRNYNEQFF.